The T cell receptor (beta chain) described here comes from a study of blood T cell repertoires in COVID-19. Assay used: immunoSEQ multiplex PCR; TCRdb lists only in-frame clones, some missing. There are 250,000 or so clones in the sample; roughly 89% occur only once, and 3% lies in the top ten. The sample taken for sequencing was peripheral blood. The receptor comes from a woman aged 25-40 years with active or convalescent COVID-19.

The CDR3 bases are TGTGCCAGCAGCTTGGCCGGGACAGGGGTTAACTATGGCTACACCTTC. Translating gives CASSLAGTGVNYGYTF. This rearrangement joins TRBV5-4 to TRBJ1-2, with 10 positions matching TRBD1. V gave up 0 bases and J gave up 1 base; unmatched junction bases: 3. The CDR3 sequence is 16 residues long. Looked up from germline, CDR1 is SGHNT and CDR2 is YYREEE (reference sequence).